This T cell receptor beta chain is from a study of PD-1 blockade in classical Hodgkin lymphoma (dated by TCRdb to about 2020). For the wider study: A peripheral blood immune signature of response to PD-1 blockade in classical Hodgkin lymphoma was defined using TCR beta sequencing and CyTOF. General conclusions and limits of the study: The study was restricted to a single clinical trial cohort, and the causes of repertoire differences, possibly disease activity or prior therapy, were left undefined. Baseline TCR diversity was reported as lower in newly diagnosed patients than in healthy donors, and lower still in relapsed/refractory patients.

This clone was observed a few times. Its antigen specificity is not known. No qualities accompany the bases; no much larger clone lies one base away. The Qiagen DNeasy kit was used to extract genomic DNA from unsorted PBMCs and from the negatively selected CD4+ and CD8+ fractions. TCR beta CDR3 regions were amplified by immunoSEQ multiplex PCR using primers annealing to V and J segments. A synthetic immune receptor repertoire was used to minimize amplification bias, and any remaining bias was removed computationally after sequencing. The published analysis was carried out like this. Repertoire diversity was quantified as the Shannon entropy index using custom Python scripts. Unsorted, CD4+ and CD8+ repertoires were analyzed separately, except for combined analyses in which CD4+ and CD8+ sequences were merged in silico. TCRdb obtained this table from immuneACCESS and retained in-frame rearrangements with V and J assigned. These tables miss some clones; where compared with another copy, unresolved V genes account for less than half of the shortfall, and the remainder is unexplained. V and J calls and clone size are given by that table; D and trimming were obtained from the DNA. This sample lists about 21,000 clones; approximately 87% were detected once. Roughly 7% of the sample is taken by the ten largest.

This sample's time point label indicates: newly diagnosed, previously untreated cHL patient sample. A Miltenyi CD8+ T cell isolation kit was used for magnetic negative selection to purify CD8+ T cells from thawed PBMCs. As a comparison group for the relapsed/refractory trial patients, PBMCs were sequenced from patients with newly diagnosed, previously untreated classical Hodgkin lymphoma. After peripheral blood was drawn into 8 mL Vacutainer Cell Preparation Tubes, PBMCs were isolated by centrifugation and then cryopreserved. Purified CD4+ and CD8+ fractions were prepared only for cases where an additional PBMC sample was available. On LS columns in a quadroMACS separator, the magnetically labelled cells were depleted, and the flow-through was collected as the purified fraction. Including cysteine and phenylalanine, the CDR3 has 16 amino acids. The sequence is cut down to CDR3 DNA, 48 bases in frame from base 1. Sequences LNHDA (CDR1) and SQIVND (CDR2) are obtained from the germline V gene (reference sequence). The V end loses 3 bases and the J end loses 1 base, and a stretch of 15 bases separates them.

The specimen was CD8+ T cells from blood. The receptor was isolated from a human donor with classical Hodgkin lymphoma. In this chain, TRBV19 is recombined with TRBJ2-5; the D gene is perhaps TRBD1 or TRBD2, as each covers 5 bases. The nucleotide sequence reads TGTGCCAGTAGTATCCGGGGCAGCGCCATCCAAGAGACCCAGTACTTC. It is translated as CASSIRGSAIQETQYF.